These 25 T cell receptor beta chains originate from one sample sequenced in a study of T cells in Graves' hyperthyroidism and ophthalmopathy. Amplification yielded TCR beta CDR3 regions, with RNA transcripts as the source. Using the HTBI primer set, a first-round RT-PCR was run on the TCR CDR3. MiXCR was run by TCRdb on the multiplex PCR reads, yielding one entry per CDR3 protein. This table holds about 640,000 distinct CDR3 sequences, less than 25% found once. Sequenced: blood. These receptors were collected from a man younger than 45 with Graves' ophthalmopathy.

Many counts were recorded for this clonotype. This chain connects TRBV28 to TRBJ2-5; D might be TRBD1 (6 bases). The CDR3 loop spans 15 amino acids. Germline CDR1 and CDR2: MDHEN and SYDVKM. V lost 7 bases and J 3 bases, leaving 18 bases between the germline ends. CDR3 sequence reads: CASMVDWTAEETQYF. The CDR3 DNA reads TGTGCCAGCATGGTTGACTGGACAGCCGAAGAGACCCAGTACTTC.

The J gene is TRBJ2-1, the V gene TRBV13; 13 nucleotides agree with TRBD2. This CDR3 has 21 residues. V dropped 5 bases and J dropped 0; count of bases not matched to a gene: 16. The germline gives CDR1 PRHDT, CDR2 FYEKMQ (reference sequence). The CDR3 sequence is CASSPPPGLAGTSSSYNEQFF. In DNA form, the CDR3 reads TGTGCCAGCAGCCCCCCCCCGGGACTAGCGGGGACCTCATCCTCCTACAATGAGCAGTTCTTC.

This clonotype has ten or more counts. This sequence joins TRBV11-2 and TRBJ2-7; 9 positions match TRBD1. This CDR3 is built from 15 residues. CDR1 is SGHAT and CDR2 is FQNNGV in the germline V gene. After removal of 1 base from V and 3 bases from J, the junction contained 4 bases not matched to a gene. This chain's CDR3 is CASSLVATGGYEQYF. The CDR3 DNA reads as TGTGCCAGCAGCTTAGTTGCGACAGGGGGCTACGAGCAGTACTTC. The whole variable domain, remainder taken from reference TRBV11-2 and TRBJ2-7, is EAGVAQSPRYKIIEKRQSVAFWCNPISGHATLYWYQQILGQGPKLLIQFQNNGVVDDSQLPKDRFSAERLKGVDSTLKIQPAKLEDSAVYLCASSLVATGGYEQYFGPGTRLTVT.

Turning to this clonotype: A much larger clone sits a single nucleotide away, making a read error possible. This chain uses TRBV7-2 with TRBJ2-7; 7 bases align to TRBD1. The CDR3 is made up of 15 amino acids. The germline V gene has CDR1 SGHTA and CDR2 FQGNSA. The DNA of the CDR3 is TGTGTCAGCAGCTCGGGGACAGCGTTTTCCTACGAGCAGTACTTC. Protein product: CVSSSGTAFSYEQYF.

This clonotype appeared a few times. The CDR3 loop reads CASSLGVPRDLRHEQYF. The CDR3 bases are TGTGCCAGCAGCTTGGGGGTCCCGCGGGATTTGAGGCACGAGCAGTACTTC. The chain couples TRBV5-4 to TRBJ2-7, with a tentative D call TRBD2 (6 bases). Trimming pared 0 bases from V and 5 bases from J, leaving 21 bases between. The germline gives CDR1 SGHNT, CDR2 YYREEE (reference sequence). CDR3 length: 17 residues.

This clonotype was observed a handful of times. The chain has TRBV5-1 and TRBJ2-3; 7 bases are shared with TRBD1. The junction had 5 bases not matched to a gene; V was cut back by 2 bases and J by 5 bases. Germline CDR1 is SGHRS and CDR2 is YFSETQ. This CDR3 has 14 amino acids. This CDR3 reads CASSFTTGIDTQYF. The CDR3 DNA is TGCGCCAGCAGCTTCACGACAGGGATAGATACGCAGTATTTT.

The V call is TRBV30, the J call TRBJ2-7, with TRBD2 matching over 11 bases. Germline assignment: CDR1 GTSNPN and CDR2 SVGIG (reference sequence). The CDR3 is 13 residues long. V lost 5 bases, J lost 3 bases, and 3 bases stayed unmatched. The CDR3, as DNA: TGTGCCTGGGGGACTAGCGGAGTCTACGAGCAGTACTTC. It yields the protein CAWGTSGVYEQYF.

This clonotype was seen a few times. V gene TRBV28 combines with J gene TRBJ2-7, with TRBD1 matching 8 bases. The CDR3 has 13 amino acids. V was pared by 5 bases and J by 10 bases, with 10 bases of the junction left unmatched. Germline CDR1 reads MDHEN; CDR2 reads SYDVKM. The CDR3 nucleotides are TGTGCCAGCAGTCCCGGGACAGGACGTACTCAGTACTTC. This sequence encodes CASSPGTGRTQYF.

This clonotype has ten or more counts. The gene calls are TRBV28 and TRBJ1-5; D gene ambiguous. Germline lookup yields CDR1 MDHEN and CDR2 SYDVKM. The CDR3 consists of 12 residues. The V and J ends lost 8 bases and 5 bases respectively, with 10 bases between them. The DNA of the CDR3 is TGTGCCAGCGAAGGGTCCCATCAGCCCCAGCATTTT. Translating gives CASEGSHQPQHF.

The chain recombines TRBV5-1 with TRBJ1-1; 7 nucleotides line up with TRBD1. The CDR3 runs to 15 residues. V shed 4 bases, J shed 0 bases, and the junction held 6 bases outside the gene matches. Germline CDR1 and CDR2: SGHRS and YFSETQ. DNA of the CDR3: TGCGCCAGCAGCGCCTCCGGGACAGTGAACACTGAAGCTTTCTTT. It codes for CASSASGTVNTEAFF.

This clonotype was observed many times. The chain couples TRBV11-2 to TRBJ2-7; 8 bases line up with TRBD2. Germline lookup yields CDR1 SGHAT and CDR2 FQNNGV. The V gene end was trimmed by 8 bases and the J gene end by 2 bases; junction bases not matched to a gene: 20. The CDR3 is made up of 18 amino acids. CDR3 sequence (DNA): TGTGCCAGCCGGGGTGGGCTAGCGGGTCGGATAGGACCCTACGAGCAGTACTTC. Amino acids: CASRGGLAGRIGPYEQYF. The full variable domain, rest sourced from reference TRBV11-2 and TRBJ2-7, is EAGVAQSPRYKIIEKRQSVAFWCNPISGHATLYWYQQILGQGPKLLIQFQNNGVVDDSQLPKDRFSAERLKGVDSTLKIQPAKLEDSAVYLCASRGGLAGRIGPYEQYFGPGTRLTVT.

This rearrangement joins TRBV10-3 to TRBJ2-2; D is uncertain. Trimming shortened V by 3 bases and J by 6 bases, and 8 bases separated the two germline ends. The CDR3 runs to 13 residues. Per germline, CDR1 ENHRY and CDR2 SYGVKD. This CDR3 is CAISELWPGELFF. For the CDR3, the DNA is TGTGCCATCAGTGAATTATGGCCCGGGGAGCTGTTTTTT.

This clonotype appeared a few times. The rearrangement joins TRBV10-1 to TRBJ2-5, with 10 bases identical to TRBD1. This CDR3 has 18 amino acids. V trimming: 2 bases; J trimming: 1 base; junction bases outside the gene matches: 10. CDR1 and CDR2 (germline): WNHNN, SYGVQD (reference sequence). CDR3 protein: CASSEAPPGQGTQETQYF. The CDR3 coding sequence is TGCGCCAGCAGTGAGGCACCTCCGGGACAGGGGACCCAAGAGACCCAGTACTTC.

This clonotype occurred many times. DNA of the CDR3: TGTGCCAGCAGTCCACTAACGACAGGGAAGGACTATGGCTACACCTTC. Translating gives CASSPLTTGKDYGYTF. V gene TRBV28 combines with J gene TRBJ1-2, with TRBD1 matching over 7 bases. CDR1 is MDHEN and CDR2 is SYDVKM in the germline V gene. With V trimmed by 5 bases and J by 3 bases, 12 bases remained unmatched. The CDR3 loop spans 16 amino acids.

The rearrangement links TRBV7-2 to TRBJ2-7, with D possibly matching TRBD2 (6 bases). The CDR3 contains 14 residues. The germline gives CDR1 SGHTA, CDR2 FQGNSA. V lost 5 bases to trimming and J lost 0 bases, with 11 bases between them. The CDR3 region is CASSHGTPSYEQYF. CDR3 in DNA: TGTGCCAGCAGCCACGGGACTCCCTCCTACGAGCAGTACTTC. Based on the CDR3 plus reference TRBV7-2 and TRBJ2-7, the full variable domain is GAGVSQSPSNKVTEKGKDVELRCDPISGHTALYWYRQSLGQGLEFLIYFQGNSAPDKSGLPSDRFSAERTGGSVSTLTIQRTQQEDSAVYLCASSHGTPSYEQYFGPGTRLTVT.

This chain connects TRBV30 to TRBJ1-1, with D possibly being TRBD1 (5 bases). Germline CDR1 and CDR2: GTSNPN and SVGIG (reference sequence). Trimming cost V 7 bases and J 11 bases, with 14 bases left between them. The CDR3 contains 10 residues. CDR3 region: CASDSRGAFF. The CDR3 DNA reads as TGTGCCTCTGACAGTCGAGGGGCTTTCTTT.

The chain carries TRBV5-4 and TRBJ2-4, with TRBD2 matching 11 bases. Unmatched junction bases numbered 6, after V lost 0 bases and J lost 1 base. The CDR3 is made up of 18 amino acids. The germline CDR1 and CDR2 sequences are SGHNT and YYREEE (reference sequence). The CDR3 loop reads CASSLASIAGGAKNIQYF. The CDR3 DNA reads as TGTGCCAGCAGCTTGGCAAGTATAGCGGGAGGGGCCAAAAACATTCAGTACTTC.

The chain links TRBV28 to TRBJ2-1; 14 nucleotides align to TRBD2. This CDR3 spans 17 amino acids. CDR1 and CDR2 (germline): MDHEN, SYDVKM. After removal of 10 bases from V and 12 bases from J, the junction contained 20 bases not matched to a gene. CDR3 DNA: TGTGCCACCTTGGGATTTCGCGGGACTAGCGGGAGAAGTGGGCAGTTCTTC. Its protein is CATLGFRGTSGRSGQFF.

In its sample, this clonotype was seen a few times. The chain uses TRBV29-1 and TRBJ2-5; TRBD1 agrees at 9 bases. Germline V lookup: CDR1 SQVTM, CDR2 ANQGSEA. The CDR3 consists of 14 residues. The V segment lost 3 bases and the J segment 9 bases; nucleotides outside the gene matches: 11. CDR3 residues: CSVEGGTGKRAQYF. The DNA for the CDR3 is TGCAGCGTTGAGGGAGGGACAGGGAAGCGGGCCCAGTACTTC.

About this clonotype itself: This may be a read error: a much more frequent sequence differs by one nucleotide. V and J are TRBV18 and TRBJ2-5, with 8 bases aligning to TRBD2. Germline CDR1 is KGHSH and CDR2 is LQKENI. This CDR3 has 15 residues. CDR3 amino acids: CASAPSGSGQETQYF. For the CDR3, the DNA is TGTGCCAGCGCACCAAGCGGGAGTGGGCAAGAGACCCAGTACTTC. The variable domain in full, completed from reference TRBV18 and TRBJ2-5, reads NAGVMQNPRHLVRRRGQEARLRCSPMKGHSHVYWYRQLPEEGLKFMVYLQKENIIDESGMPKERFSAEFPKEGPSILRIQQVVRGDSAAYFCASAPSGSGQETQYFGPGTRLLVL.

The CDR3 region is CASSPGREVTRYEQYF. The CDR3 DNA reads TGCGCCAGCAGCCCCGGCCGGGAAGTAACTCGCTACGAGCAGTACTTC. V and J are TRBV5-1 and TRBJ2-7; a weak D match, TRBD2 (5 bases). The CDR3 is 16 residues long. From germline, CDR1 is SGHRS and CDR2 YFSETQ. V lost 4 bases, J lost 3 bases, and 20 bases lay in between.

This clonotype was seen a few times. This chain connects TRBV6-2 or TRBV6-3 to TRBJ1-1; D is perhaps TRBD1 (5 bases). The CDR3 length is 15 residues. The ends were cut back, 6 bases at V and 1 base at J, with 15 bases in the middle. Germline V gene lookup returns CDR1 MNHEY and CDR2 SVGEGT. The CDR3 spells CASSTMGRGNTEAFF. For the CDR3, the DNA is TGTGCCAGCAGCACCATGGGACGAGGGAACACTGAAGCTTTCTTT.

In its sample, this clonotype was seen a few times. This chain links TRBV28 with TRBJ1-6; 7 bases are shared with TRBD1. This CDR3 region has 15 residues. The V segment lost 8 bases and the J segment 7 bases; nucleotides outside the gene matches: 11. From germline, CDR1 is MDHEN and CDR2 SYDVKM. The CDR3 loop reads CASLTPGQSNSPLHF. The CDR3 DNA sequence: TGTGCCAGCCTGACCCCGGGACAGTCAAATTCACCCCTCCACTTT.

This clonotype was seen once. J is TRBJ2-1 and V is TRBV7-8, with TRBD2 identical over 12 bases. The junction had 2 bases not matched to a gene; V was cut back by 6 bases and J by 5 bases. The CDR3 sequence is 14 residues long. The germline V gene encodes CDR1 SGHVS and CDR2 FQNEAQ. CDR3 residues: CASRRLAGDNEQFF. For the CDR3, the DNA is TGTGCCAGCAGGCGACTAGCGGGAGACAATGAGCAGTTCTTC.

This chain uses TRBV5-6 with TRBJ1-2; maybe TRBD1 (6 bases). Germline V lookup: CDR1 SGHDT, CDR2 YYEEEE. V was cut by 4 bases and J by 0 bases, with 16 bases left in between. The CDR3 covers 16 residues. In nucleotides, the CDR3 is TGTGCCAGCAGCCCTTACGCCGGGACAACTAACTATGGCTACACCTTC. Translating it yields CASSPYAGTTNYGYTF.